This record concerns one TCR beta chain sequence. Which antigen it targets is not known. Per-base quality was not reported, and no clone a single base away is much larger than it. This sample was taken from a study of OX40 agonist ivuxolimab in advanced cancers. At the level of the whole study: Ivuxolimab was an agonistic, fully human IgG2 monoclonal antibody directed against OX40 (CD134), a costimulatory receptor. Intravenous ivuxolimab was administered to patients every 2 weeks at six dose levels: 0.01, 0.1, 0.3, 1.5, 3 and 10 mg/kg. Among the approximately 54 dose-escalation patients, some 20 had hepatocellular carcinoma, roughly 15 melanoma, 9 renal cell carcinoma and 9 head and neck cancer. A male proportion of roughly 85% and a mean age of approximately 61 years, ranging from about 23 to 90, were recorded for the dose-escalation cohort. Patients were allowed to have had prior anti-PD-1, anti-PD-L1 or anti-CTLA-4 therapy, and roughly 40% of the dose-escalation patients had been treated with checkpoint inhibitors. Partial responses were achieved by three dose-escalation patients, of whom one had hepatocellular carcinoma and two had cutaneous melanoma. The purpose of peripheral TCRbeta sequencing was to test whether ivuxolimab changed TCR sequence diversity and led to clonal T-cell expansion. The paper reports the monotherapy dose-escalation portion (N of about 54 patients) of the phase I ivuxolimab trial.

Based on the germline V gene (reference sequence), the CDR1 and CDR2 sequences are LNHDA and SQIVND. The CDR3, cysteine through phenylalanine, is 13 amino acids long. Here the CDR3 DNA is all that survives: 39 bases in frame from base 1. Germline trimming amounts to 7 bases on V and 8 bases on J, with 7 as the count of junction bases outside the gene matches. To sequence the TCRbeta CDR3 region, genomic DNA was isolated from the sorted cells. The immunoSEQ Assay was used for sequencing of TCRbeta CDR3 regions. Not all clones reach the TCRdb copy of this immuneACCESS table, which keeps in-frame sequences only. Checked studies attribute under half of the gap to unresolved V genes and leave the rest unexplained. Recorded for this sample are 85,000 to 95,000 clones; roughly 87% of them occurred a single time. Approximately 0.35% of the sample goes to the ten largest clones. The trial excluded patients who had a history of autoimmune disease or who were on systemic immunosuppression. In every dose cohort, peripheral blood was drawn for TCR sequencing at baseline, cycle 4 day 1, and cycle 7 day 1. The samples were drawn from a first-in-human, open-label, multicenter phase I dose-escalation trial of ivuxolimab. The trial enrolled adults with locally advanced or metastatic head and neck squamous cell, hepatocellular, melanoma or renal cell carcinoma. Before TCR sequencing, CD4+ T cells and CD8+ T cells were sorted from peripheral blood as separate populations.

Findings and caveats that apply to the study as a whole: Which antigens the clonally expanded peripheral T cells were specific for was not determined. After ivuxolimab, expanded clones were on average more numerous among CD8+ T cells than among CD4+ T cells. Low levels of normalized T-cell clonal expansion were also seen in some nonresponding patients. Partial responders in the 0.1-3.0 mg/kg groups had among the lowest normalized peripheral clonal expansion, especially among CD8+ T cells. Clonal expansion of both CD4+ and CD8+ blood T cells was observed from baseline to week 6 at doses 0.1 to 3.0 mg/kg.

The starting material was CD4+ or CD8+ T cells sorted from blood, obtained in a trial of the OX40 agonist ivuxolimab. The rearranged chain carries TRBV19 and TRBJ1-2, with 10 junctional bases fitting TRBD1. The sequence derives from an adult with an advanced solid tumor such as melanoma, head and neck, liver or kidney cancer. CDR3 reads: CASTNDRGRGYTF. The sequenced DNA: TGTGCCAGTACCAATGACAGGGGGCGAGGCTACACCTTC.